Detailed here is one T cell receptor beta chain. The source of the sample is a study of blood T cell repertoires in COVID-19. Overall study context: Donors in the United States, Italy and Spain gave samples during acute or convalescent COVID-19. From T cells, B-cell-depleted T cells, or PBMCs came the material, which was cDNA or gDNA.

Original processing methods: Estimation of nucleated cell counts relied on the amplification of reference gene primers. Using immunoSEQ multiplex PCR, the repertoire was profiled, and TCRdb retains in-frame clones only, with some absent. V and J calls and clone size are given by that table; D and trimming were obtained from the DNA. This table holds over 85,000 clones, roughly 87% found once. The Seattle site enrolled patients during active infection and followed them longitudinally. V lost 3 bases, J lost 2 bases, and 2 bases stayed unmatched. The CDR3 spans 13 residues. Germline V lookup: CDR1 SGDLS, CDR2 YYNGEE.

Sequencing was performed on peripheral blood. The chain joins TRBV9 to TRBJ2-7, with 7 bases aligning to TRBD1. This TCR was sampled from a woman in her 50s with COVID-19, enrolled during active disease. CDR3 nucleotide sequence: TGTGCCAGCAGCGCCAGGGGGACCTACGAGCAGTACTTC. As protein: CASSARGTYEQYF.